The 27 T cell receptor beta chains given below trace back to one sample, sequenced in a study of T cell clones after liver transplantation. The table came from immunoSEQ multiplex PCR; TCRdb's copy has only in-frame clones and leaves some out. The sample consists of tens of thousands of clones, roughly nine tenths of them appearing once. The starting material was CD8+ T cells from blood, obtained 12 months after liver transplant. Receptor source: a human patient who received a liver transplant. The T cells may come from the graft donor.

The chain uses TRBV4-3 and TRBJ2-1; possibly TRBD2 for D (5 bases). Trimming took off 0 bases at V and 5 bases at J, with 14 bases between the two ends. The CDR3 covers 16 residues. Germline assignment: CDR1 LGHNA and CDR2 YSLEER. The CDR3 sequence: CASSQELVATHNEQFF. The CDR3 region has the DNA TGCGCCAGCAGCCAAGAGTTGGTAGCGACCCACAATGAGCAGTTCTTC.

V usage is TRBV7-9 and J usage is TRBJ2-7; D remains ambiguous. Germline CDR1 reads SEHNR; CDR2 reads FQNEAQ (reference sequence). There are 13 residues in the CDR3. Trimming removed 5 bases from V and 2 bases from J, with 10 bases in between. The CDR3 DNA reads as TGTGCCAGCAGCCTTCCCTGGACCTACGAGCAGTACTTC. Translation gives CASSLPWTYEQYF.

V and J are TRBV19 and TRBJ1-2; D not resolved. Germline CDR1 LNHDA, CDR2 SQIVND (reference sequence). CDR3 length equals 15 residues. The V end lost 5 bases, the J end lost 6 bases, and 19 bases lay between the germline ends. The CDR3 protein is CASSHSWRTEDGYTF. In nucleotides, the CDR3 is TGTGCCAGTAGTCACAGTTGGCGGACGGAAGATGGCTACACCTTC.

The chain combines TRBV9 with TRBJ2-1; 7 bases fit TRBD2. The junction had 13 bases not matched to a gene; V was cut back by 4 bases and J by 0 bases. CDR1 is SGDLS and CDR2 is YYNGEE in the germline V gene. CDR3 length: 18 residues. This CDR3 is CASSTEASGRTSYNEQFF. In DNA form, the CDR3 reads TGTGCCAGCAGCACGGAAGCTAGCGGACGTACCTCCTACAATGAGCAGTTCTTC.

The rearrangement links TRBV5-1 to TRBJ2-5; D is tentatively TRBD1 or TRBD2 (5 bases each). CDR3 length equals 15 residues. V lost 4 bases, J lost 5 bases, and 18 bases lay in between. Germline V CDR1 and CDR2: SGHRS, YFSETQ. The CDR3 region has the DNA TGCGCCAGCAGCGTCGGGTCCACCGAGGGGGAGACCCAGTACTTC. Translated: CASSVGSTEGETQYF.

Remarks on this clone: The junction shows a germline mismatch at one end, possibly a read error. The chain joins TRBV5-4 to TRBJ2-1; unclear D gene. Germline V gene lookup returns CDR1 SGHNT and CDR2 YYREEE (reference sequence). The CDR3 runs 17 residues. The CDR3 DNA is TGTGCCAGCAGTTTGGCCGGACCGTGGAGCTCCTACAATGAGCAGTTCTTC. It translates to CASSLAGPWSSYNEQFF. Full variable domain (outside the CDR3, taken from reference TRBV5-4 and TRBJ2-1): ETGVTQSPTHLIKTRGQQVTLRCSSQSGHNTVSWYQQALGQGPQFIFQYYREEENGRGNFPPRFSGLQFPNYSSELNVNALELDDSALYLCASSLAGPWSSYNEQFFGPGTRLTVL.

The V and J genes are TRBV5-1 and TRBJ1-4; the D is unclear. The germline V gene has CDR1 SGHRS and CDR2 YFSETQ. This CDR3 has 14 amino acids. Between the trimmed V and J ends, which lost 3 bases and 5 bases, there was a span of 11 bases. CDR3 residues: CASSSTHENEKLFF. The CDR3 coding sequence is TGCGCCAGCAGCTCGACCCATGAGAATGAAAAACTGTTTTTT.

The CDR3 loop reads CASSPLSFSTEAFF. The CDR3 DNA reads TGTGCCAGCAGTCCCCTCTCATTTAGCACTGAAGCTTTCTTT. The V gene is TRBV6-5, the J gene TRBJ1-1; D gene ambiguous. Trimming left V 5 bases short and J 4 bases short, with 14 bases between. CDR1 and CDR2 from the germline V gene are MNHEY and SVGAGI. The CDR3 has 14 residues.

The chain has TRBV19 and TRBJ2-7; 7 positions match TRBD1. With V trimmed by 3 bases and J by 2 bases, 1 base remained unmatched. In germline, CDR1 is LNHDA, CDR2 SQIVND (reference sequence). The CDR3 sequence is 13 residues long. CDR3 sequence: CASSMGQPYEQYF. The DNA of the CDR3 is TGTGCCAGTAGTATGGGACAGCCCTACGAGCAGTACTTC.

The chain has TRBV4-1 and TRBJ1-1; D unresolved. CDR1 MGHRA and CDR2 YSYEKL come from the germline V gene. Deletions cut 4 bases from V and 3 bases from J, with 6 bases between. The CDR3 sequence is 12 residues long. The CDR3 DNA is TGCGCCAGCAGCCGTGGGGACACTGAAGCTTTCTTT. Translating gives CASSRGDTEAFF.

This chain connects TRBV27 to TRBJ1-1; 9 nucleotides align to TRBD1. Trimming removed 3 bases from V and 1 base from J; junction bases left unmatched: 0. The germline V gene encodes CDR1 MNHEY and CDR2 SMNVEV (reference sequence). This CDR3 spans 14 amino acids. Here the CDR3 DNA reads TGTGCCAGCAGTTTGACAGGGGGGAACACTGAAGCTTTCTTT. Encoded protein: CASSLTGGNTEAFF.

The V call is TRBV5-1, the J call TRBJ1-2, with a possible D match to TRBD1 (5 bases). The length of the CDR3 is 13 residues. V gave up 6 bases and J gave up 6 bases, with 15 bases separating them. CDR1 and CDR2 from the germline V gene are SGHRS and YFSETQ. CDR3 residues: CASTITGRDGYTF. The CDR3 DNA sequence: TGCGCCAGCACAATAACGGGCAGGGATGGCTACACCTTC.

The J gene is TRBJ1-1, the V gene TRBV12-5, with D possibly matching TRBD1 (5 bases). Between the trimmed V and J ends, which lost 4 bases and 3 bases, there was a span of 6 bases. The CDR3 totals 12 residues. CDR1 is LGHNT, CDR2 FRNRAP, per germline. The DNA for the CDR3 is TGTGCTAGTGGTTGGGGCCACACTGAAGCTTTCTTT. The encoded protein is CASGWGHTEAFF.

The chain links TRBV6-5 to TRBJ2-7, with D possibly TRBD1 on 6 matching bases. The germline V gene has CDR1 MNHEY and CDR2 SVGAGI. The V and J ends lost 6 bases and 0 bases respectively, with 12 bases between them. The CDR3 spans 14 residues. The CDR3 coding sequence is TGTGCCAGCAGCTATTACAGGGACTCCTACGAGCAGTACTTC. Its translation: CASSYYRDSYEQYF.

The gene calls are TRBV28 and TRBJ2-5; a weak D match, TRBD2 (6 bases). Germline assignment: CDR1 MDHEN and CDR2 SYDVKM. The CDR3 is 15 amino acids. Deletions cut 6 bases from V and 7 bases from J, with 21 bases between. CDR3 loop: CASRVRDFERRTQYF. As DNA, the CDR3 is TGTGCCAGCAGGGTCCGGGACTTCGAACGGCGGACCCAGTACTTC. The whole variable domain, remainder taken from reference TRBV28 and TRBJ2-5, is DVKVTQSSRYLVKRTGEKVFLECVQDMDHENMFWYRQDPGLGLRLIYFSYDVKMKEKGDIPEGYSVSREKKERFSLILESASTNQTSMYLCASRVRDFERRTQYFGPGTRLLVL.

The genes are TRBV28 and TRBJ1-2; a weak D match, TRBD1 (5 bases). Trimming cost V 3 bases and J 7 bases, with 15 bases left between them. The germline CDR1 and CDR2 sequences are MDHEN and SYDVKM. The CDR3 is 14 residues long. CDR3 loop: CASSFGQGWLGYTF. The CDR3 DNA reads TGTGCCAGCAGTTTTGGGCAGGGTTGGCTTGGCTACACCTTC.

This chain uses TRBV4-1 with TRBJ2-7; perhaps TRBD1 as D (6 bases). The CDR3 sequence is 16 residues long. The germline V and J ends were trimmed by 0 bases and 3 bases, with 15 bases remaining between them. The V gene's germline CDR1 is MGHRA and CDR2 YSYEKL. The CDR3 is CASSQEERETGYEQYF. The CDR3 DNA follows: TGCGCCAGCAGCCAAGAAGAGAGGGAGACAGGCTACGAGCAGTACTTC.

This chain uses TRBV4-2 with TRBJ2-1; D is unclear. Germline loops: CDR1 LGHNA, CDR2 YNFKEQ. CDR3 size: 12 residues. V gave up 3 bases and J gave up 7 bases, with 7 bases separating them. The CDR3 region is CASSQGKNEQFF. The CDR3 region has the DNA TGTGCCAGCAGCCAGGGGAAAAATGAGCAGTTCTTC.

The chain couples TRBV4-1 to TRBJ2-2; TRBD2 aligns across 7 bases. Trimming at V came to 5 bases and at J to 2 bases, leaving 2 bases not matched to a gene. There are 14 residues in the CDR3. Germline CDR1 MGHRA, CDR2 YSYEKL. The CDR3 protein is CASSGGVNTGELFF. CDR3 sequence (DNA): TGCGCCAGCAGCGGGGGGGTCAACACCGGGGAGCTGTTTTTT.

This clone is medium-sized in the sample. The rearrangement links TRBV19 to TRBJ2-1; 9 bases are a match to TRBD2. Germline CDR1 and CDR2: LNHDA and SQIVND (reference sequence). J was trimmed by 5 bases and V by 8 bases; bases with no gene match: 1. The CDR3 has 12 residues. Written as DNA, the CDR3 is TGTGCCAGTGGACTAGCGAACAATGAGCAGTTCTTC. Protein sequence: CASGLANNEQFF. Filled out from reference TRBV19 and TRBJ2-1, the complete variable domain reads DGGITQSPKYLFRKEGQNVTLSCEQNLNHDAMYWYRQDPGQGLRLIYYSQIVNDFQKGDIAEGYSVSREKKESFPLTVTSAQKNPTAFYLCASGLANNEQFFGPGTRLTVL.

The CDR3 here is CASSLKAGVLYNEQFF. In nucleotides, the CDR3 is TGTGCCAGCAGCTTAAAGGCGGGAGTCCTCTACAATGAGCAGTTCTTC. V usage is TRBV7-2 and J usage is TRBJ2-1, with 7 positions matching TRBD2. With V trimmed by 2 bases and J by 3 bases, 7 bases remained unmatched. There are 16 residues in the CDR3. The germline CDR1 and CDR2 sequences are SGHTA and FQGNSA. The variable domain in full, with the rest retrieved from reference TRBV7-2 and TRBJ2-1, is GAGVSQSPSNKVTEKGKDVELRCDPISGHTALYWYRQSLGQGLEFLIYFQGNSAPDKSGLPSDRFSAERTGGSVSTLTIQRTQQEDSAVYLCASSLKAGVLYNEQFFGPGTRLTVL.

This clone was found a few times. The chain links TRBV29-1 to TRBJ1-1; tentatively, D is TRBD1 (6 bases). Germline CDR1 SQVTM, CDR2 ANQGSEA. V was pared by 3 bases and J by 9 bases, with 17 bases between. The CDR3 loop spans 13 amino acids. This CDR3 is CSVDGWADSQAFF. The DNA for the CDR3 is TGCAGCGTTGATGGTTGGGCGGACAGTCAAGCTTTCTTT. The full variable domain, in which reference TRBV29-1 and TRBJ1-1 provide the parts outside the CDR3, is SAVISQKPSRDICQRGTSLTIQCQVDSQVTMMFWYRQQPGQSLTLIATANQGSEATYESGFVIDKFPISRPNLTFSTLTVSNMSPEDSSIYLCSVDGWADSQAFFGQGTRLTVV.

The chain is built from TRBV28 and TRBJ2-1; weak D call: TRBD2 (5 bases). The germline gives CDR1 MDHEN, CDR2 SYDVKM. The CDR3 consists of 17 residues. V lost 5 bases to trimming and J lost 10 bases, with 27 bases between them. The CDR3: CASSLNPLDLRGREQFF. The CDR3 DNA is TGTGCCAGCAGTCTAAACCCGTTGGACCTTCGGGGAAGAGAGCAGTTCTTC.

This sequence joins TRBV5-1 and TRBJ2-3; D gene uncertain. Trimming stripped 4 bases from V and 1 base from J, with 7 bases between. The CDR3 runs to 13 residues. Germline-derived CDR1 and CDR2 are SGHRS and YFSETQ. CDR3 nucleotide sequence: TGCGCCAGCAGCGATGCCCGCACAGATACGCAGTATTTT. As protein: CASSDARTDTQYF.

This rearrangement joins TRBV5-1 to TRBJ2-1; the match to TRBD2 covers 14 bases. CDR3 length: 16 residues. V lost 4 bases and J lost 3; bases outside the gene matches: 3. Germline V lookup: CDR1 SGHRS, CDR2 YFSETQ. Here the CDR3 reads CASSGGLAGVYNEQFF. The CDR3 region has the DNA TGCGCCAGCAGCGGGGGACTAGCGGGAGTCTACAATGAGCAGTTCTTC.

This chain joins TRBV4-1 and TRBJ1-2; possibly TRBD1 for D (5 bases). The CDR3 is made up of 15 amino acids. In germline, CDR1 is MGHRA, CDR2 YSYEKL. V shed 3 bases and J shed 2 bases, with 13 bases lying between them. The DNA of the CDR3 is TGCGCCAGCAGCCAGCTCCAGGGAACGAACTATGGCTACACCTTC. Translation gives CASSQLQGTNYGYTF.

The chain joins TRBV6-5 to TRBJ1-5, with a possible D match to TRBD1 (5 bases). The V gene lost 2 bases and the J gene lost 4 bases, with 6 bases spanning the gap. This CDR3 has 13 amino acids. The germline CDR1 and CDR2 sequences are MNHEY and SVGAGI. In DNA, the CDR3 is TGTGCCAGCAGTTACGGGGCGAATCAGCCCCAGCATTTT. Its translation is CASSYGANQPQHF.